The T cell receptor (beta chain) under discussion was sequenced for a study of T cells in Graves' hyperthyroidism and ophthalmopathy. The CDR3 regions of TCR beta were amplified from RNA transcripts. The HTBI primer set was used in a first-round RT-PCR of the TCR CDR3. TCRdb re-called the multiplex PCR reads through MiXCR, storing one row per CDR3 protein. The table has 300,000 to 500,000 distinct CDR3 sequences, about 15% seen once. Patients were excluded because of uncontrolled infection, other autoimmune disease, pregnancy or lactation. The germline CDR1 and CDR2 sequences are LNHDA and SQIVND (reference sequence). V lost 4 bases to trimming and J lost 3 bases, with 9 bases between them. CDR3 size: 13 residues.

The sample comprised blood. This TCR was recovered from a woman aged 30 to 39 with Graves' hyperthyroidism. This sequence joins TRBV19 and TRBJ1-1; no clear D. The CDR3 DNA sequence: TGTGCCAGTAGTACGAACAAGTACACTGAAGCTTTCTTT. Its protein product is CASSTNKYTEAFF.